The present T cell receptor beta chain was sequenced within a study of shared clonotypes between healthy human individuals. Study background: CD4 naive and memory got three plates each, CD8 naive two, CD8 memory one. Notes on the study in general: Researchers sampled blood only, noting tissue repertoires likely differ. Against clonotypes common to all four donors, non-shared ones had lower generation probabilities.

Concerning this clone: Its antigen is unknown.

The data were produced by immunoSEQ multiplex PCR, yet TCRdb's version contains in-frame clones alone and is incomplete. The sample has 2 million to 2.5 million clones, roughly 93% seen once. The germline CDR1 and CDR2 sequences are MGHRA and YSYEKL. Trimming left V 3 bases short and J 4 bases short, with 19 bases between. CDR3 length: 17 amino acids. This receptor was taken from a man between 18 and 35 years old in good health. Some clones in this sample may be carry-over from other donors' samples. Sequencing input: naive CD4+ T cells from PBMCs. Described subset: CD45RA+ positively selected. The chain combines TRBV4-1 with TRBJ1-5; D gene uncertain. CDR3 nucleotide sequence: TGCGCCAGCAGCCACCCCTCGAGGGAGGGTTTGAATCAGCCCCAGCATTTT. Translation gives CASSHPSREGLNQPQHF.